This T cell receptor beta chain was identified during a study of cytomegalovirus exposure and HLA in healthy donors. Study as a whole: In terms of ancestry, the Caucasian-associated cluster contained roughly 80% of the approximately 400 genotyped donors.

In its sample, this clone was seen a few times. What it recognizes is unknown. With 60 Vbeta and 13 Jbeta primers, the PCR was carried out. Assay used: immunoSEQ multiplex PCR; TCRdb lists only in-frame clones, some missing. The data show about 84,000 clones, around four fifths seen once. General study points: One later analysis reportedly identified an Asian-associated ancestry cluster that showed fewer N-insertions than the roughly 720-donor mean. It was reported that TCR beta sequences correctly inferred the HLA-A and HLA-B alleles for most subjects.

This CDR3 has 15 residues. Germline assignment: CDR1 SGHNT and CDR2 YYREEE (reference sequence). Deletions cut 0 bases from V and 4 bases from J, with 10 bases between. The sample comprised PBMCs. The V call is TRBV5-4, the J call TRBJ2-2, with D possibly being TRBD2 (6 bases). The clonotype comes from a male donor in good health and CMV-seropositive. The DNA for the CDR3 is TGTGCCAGCAGCTTGGAGGGAGGTTCCACCGGGGAGCTGTTTTTT. Encoded protein: CASSLEGGSTGELFF.